Below are 32 T cell receptor beta chains sequenced from a single sample in a study of T cell responses to AZD1222 COVID-19 vaccine. Libraries were prepared by immunoSEQ multiplex PCR; TCRdb keeps only in-frame clonotypes and omits some of them. Of fewer than 85,000 clones listed, roughly nine tenths are singletons. The sample consisted of peripheral blood, taken 28 days after the second AZD1222 dose. Source of these receptors: an adult who received the AZD1222 COVID-19 vaccine.

The chain is built from TRBV20-1 and TRBJ1-5; the match to TRBD1 covers 9 bases. Germline V lookup: CDR1 DFQATT, CDR2 SNEGSKA (reference sequence). Losses at the gene ends were 3 bases for V and 4 bases for J; bases not matched to a gene: 7. This CDR3 is built from 15 residues. The CDR3 bases are TGCAGTGCTAGTCTCGGGACAGGGCATAATCAGCCCCAGCATTTT. Translation gives CSASLGTGHNQPQHF.

This clone was recorded only once. The chain combines TRBV5-4 with TRBJ1-1; the D gene is possibly TRBD1 (5 bases). The ends were cut back, 0 bases at V and 8 bases at J, with 14 bases in the middle. The germline V gene encodes CDR1 SGHNT and CDR2 YYREEE (reference sequence). The CDR3 sequence is 14 residues long. CDR3 DNA: TGTGCCAGCAGCTTGGCAGGGTGGGGGGTCGAAGCTTTCTTT. It specifies CASSLAGWGVEAFF. Filled out from reference TRBV5-4 and TRBJ1-1, the complete variable domain reads ETGVTQSPTHLIKTRGQQVTLRCSSQSGHNTVSWYQQALGQGPQFIFQYYREEENGRGNFPPRFSGLQFPNYSSELNVNALELDDSALYLCASSLAGWGVEAFFGQGTRLTVV.

The chain carries TRBV30 and TRBJ1-2, with TRBD1 as a possible D gene (5 bases). Germline CDR1 is GTSNPN and CDR2 is SVGIG (reference sequence). The CDR3 runs to 14 residues. V was clipped by 0 bases and J by 2 bases, with 10 bases between them. The CDR3 region is CAWSVNRGNYGYTF. CDR3 sequence (DNA): TGTGCCTGGAGTGTAAACCGGGGGAACTATGGCTACACCTTC.

With regard to this clone: Within the sample, other DNA sequences also encode this same CDR3. CDR3 residues: CATSDPTGMETQYF. The CDR3 DNA reads TGTGCCACCAGTGATCCGACAGGGATGGAGACCCAGTACTTC. The rearrangement links TRBV24-1 to TRBJ2-5; TRBD1 matches at 7 bases. The CDR3 runs 14 residues. The J segment lost 5 bases and the V segment lost 3 bases, leaving 5 bases of the junction unmatched. Looked up from germline, CDR1 is KGHDR and CDR2 is SFDVKD.

V gene TRBV5-1 combines with J gene TRBJ2-7; 10 bases align to TRBD1. The length of the CDR3 is 16 residues. Germline V gives CDR1 SGHRS, CDR2 YFSETQ. V lost 4 bases and J lost 2; bases outside the gene matches: 9. The CDR3 reads CASSPNTGTGAYEQYF. The CDR3 nucleotides are TGCGCCAGCAGCCCTAATACCGGGACAGGGGCCTACGAGCAGTACTTC.

The chain links TRBV19 to TRBJ2-6; D remains unclear. Trimming shortened V by 8 bases and J by 2 bases, and 16 bases separated the two germline ends. The CDR3 sequence is 16 residues long. Germline-derived CDR1 and CDR2 are LNHDA and SQIVND (reference sequence). The CDR3 is CASHAADTAGANVLTF. The CDR3 DNA follows: TGTGCCAGTCATGCCGCGGATACAGCTGGGGCCAACGTCCTGACTTTC.

This rearrangement joins TRBV19 to TRBJ2-1; TRBD1 matches 9 bases. The J segment lost 10 bases and the V segment lost 5 bases, leaving 6 bases of the junction unmatched. The CDR3 extends over 13 amino acids. Germline CDR1 is LNHDA and CDR2 is SQIVND (reference sequence). CDR3 sequence: CASSVGQGGEQFF. The CDR3 DNA is TGTGCCAGTAGTGTGGGACAGGGTGGAGAGCAGTTCTTC.

This sequence joins TRBV7-8 and TRBJ1-2; D is perhaps TRBD1 (6 bases). V gave up 3 bases and J gave up 6 bases, with 14 bases separating them. Germline CDR1 reads SGHVS; CDR2 reads FQNEAQ. The CDR3 is 14 amino acids. The chain's CDR3 is CASSFMSGVNGYTF. The DNA for the CDR3 is TGTGCCAGCAGCTTTATGTCAGGGGTGAATGGCTACACCTTC.

The chain is built from TRBV7-9 and TRBJ2-1; D perhaps matches TRBD1 (6 bases). The CDR3 is 14 amino acids. Looked up from germline, CDR1 is SEHNR and CDR2 is FQNEAQ (reference sequence). V lost 8 bases and J 1 base, leaving 12 bases between the germline ends. This CDR3 is CASHEGVSYNEQFF. Written as DNA, the CDR3 is TGTGCCAGCCATGAGGGGGTGTCCTACAATGAGCAGTTCTTC. The variable domain in full, completed from reference TRBV7-9 and TRBJ2-1, reads DTGVSQNPRHKITKRGQNVTFRCDPISEHNRLYWYRQTLGQGPEFLTYFQNEAQLEKSRLLSDRFSAERPKGSFSTLEIQRTEQGDSAMYLCASHEGVSYNEQFFGPGTRLTVL.

The sample holds one count of this clone. V is TRBV30 and J is TRBJ2-3, with a tentative D call TRBD1 (5 bases). V was clipped by 1 base and J by 0 bases, with 11 bases between them. The CDR3 length is 15 residues. The V gene's germline CDR1 is GTSNPN and CDR2 SVGIG (reference sequence). In nucleotides, the CDR3 is TGTGCCTGGAGTGGGGGCGGAACTAGCACAGATACGCAGTATTTT. Translating gives CAWSGGGTSTDTQYF.

This sequence joins TRBV6-5 and TRBJ1-2; D unclear. Trimming took 7 bases from V and 7 from J, leaving 19 bases between them. The CDR3 runs 14 residues. Germline CDR1 reads MNHEY; CDR2 reads SVGAGI. CDR3 sequence: CASTMDVNVGGYTF. The CDR3 coding sequence is TGTGCCAGCACCATGGACGTTAACGTAGGTGGCTACACCTTC.

The CDR3 nucleotides are TGTGCCAGCAGCCAAGATAGGTCCGGCGGGGCTAATGAAAAACTGTTTTTT. Residues: CASSQDRSGGANEKLFF. This rearrangement joins TRBV4-2 to TRBJ1-4; D gene uncertain. The CDR3 contains 17 residues. CDR1 and CDR2 from the germline V gene are LGHNA and YNFKEQ. V was trimmed by 0 bases and J by 3 bases, leaving 14 bases between them.

The chain recombines TRBV6-5 with TRBJ2-7; weak D call: TRBD1 (6 bases). The germline V gene has CDR1 MNHEY and CDR2 SVGAGI. The CDR3 length is 15 residues. The V gene lost 6 bases and the J gene lost 2 bases, with 17 bases spanning the gap. DNA of the CDR3: TGTGCCAGCAGGGGCCAGGACAGAAGGACCTACGAGCAGTACGTC. Protein: CASRGQDRRTYEQYV.

The V call is TRBV7-2, the J call TRBJ2-7, with 7 bases that match TRBD1. Trimming took 5 bases from V and 3 from J; bases not matched to a gene: 7. The germline CDR1 and CDR2 sequences are SGHTA and FQGNSA. This CDR3 is 14 amino acids long. CDR3 bases: TGTGCCAGCAGCCAGGGACAGTCAATCTACGAGCAGTACTTC. This gives the protein CASSQGQSIYEQYF.

CDR3 DNA sequence: TGCGCCAGCAGCTATTGGGACAGCAACACCGGGGAGCTGTTTTTT. It specifies CASSYWDSNTGELFF. The chain links TRBV5-1 to TRBJ2-2, with 7 bases matching TRBD1. This CDR3 has 15 residues. Germline assignment: CDR1 SGHRS and CDR2 YFSETQ. The ends lost 3 bases at V and 2 bases at J; junction bases unmatched: 4.

The V and J genes are TRBV29-1 and TRBJ1-1, with 8 bases identical to TRBD1. With V trimmed by 4 bases and J by 4 bases, 8 bases remained unmatched. The CDR3 totals 14 residues. Germline lookup yields CDR1 SQVTM and CDR2 ANQGSEA. CDR3 amino acids: CSVAGRQGSTEAFF. CDR3 bases: TGCAGCGTTGCGGGTCGACAGGGGAGCACTGAAGCTTTCTTT.

The J gene is TRBJ1-2, the V gene TRBV27; the D is unclear. This CDR3 has 12 amino acids. Trimming left V 9 bases short and J 2 bases short, with 10 bases between. Germline V gene lookup returns CDR1 MNHEY and CDR2 SMNVEV (reference sequence). The CDR3 protein is CASYNWNYGYTF. The CDR3, as DNA: TGTGCCAGTTACAACTGGAACTATGGCTACACCTTC.

The chain uses TRBV6-5 and TRBJ2-7; 7 bases are shared with TRBD1. The trim removed 6 bases at V and 3 bases at J, leaving 5 bases unmatched. The CDR3 contains 13 residues. Germline lookup yields CDR1 MNHEY and CDR2 SVGAGI. The CDR3 nucleotides read TGTGCCAGCAGCTTAGGGACAGACTACGAGCAGTACGTC. Translating it yields CASSLGTDYEQYV.

This clone was counted between two and nine times. This chain connects TRBV5-1 to TRBJ2-7; the match to TRBD1 covers 8 bases. V was pared by 4 bases and J by 6 bases, with 6 bases of the junction left unmatched. Germline V gene data show CDR1 as SGHRS and CDR2 as YFSETQ. This CDR3 is built from 13 residues. The CDR3 reads CASSQYRGSEQYF. The CDR3 DNA sequence: TGCGCCAGCAGCCAATACAGGGGGTCCGAGCAGTACTTC.

In nucleotides, the CDR3 is TGTGCCAGCAGCTTAGGGCTAGCGGGGGGAGAGACCCAGTACTTC. This sequence encodes CASSLGLAGGETQYF. The chain uses TRBV7-2 and TRBJ2-5; 11 bases map to TRBD2. Germline V gene sequence: CDR1 SGHTA, CDR2 FQGNSA. Trimming removed 1 base from V and 4 bases from J; junction bases left unmatched: 2. There are 15 residues in the CDR3.

This clone occurred once. The chain couples TRBV24-1 to TRBJ1-5; the D gene is possibly TRBD1 (5 bases). This CDR3 spans 13 amino acids. V lost 4 bases to trimming and J lost 6 bases, with 9 bases between them. The germline CDR1 and CDR2 sequences are KGHDR and SFDVKD. CDR3 region: CATSDVRGQPQHF. The DNA of the CDR3 is TGTGCCACCAGTGACGTAAGGGGTCAGCCCCAGCATTTT.

This sequence joins TRBV10-3 and TRBJ2-1; D is uncertain. With 6 bases removed from V and 9 bases from J, the gap between germline ends came to 9 bases. Germline loops: CDR1 ENHRY, CDR2 SYGVKD. This CDR3 is built from 11 residues. The CDR3 protein is CAISVLSEQFF. In nucleotides, the CDR3 is TGTGCCATCAGCGTTTTGAGTGAGCAGTTCTTC.

The chain joins TRBV19 to TRBJ1-5, with D tentatively TRBD1 (5 bases). CDR3 length: 16 residues. The V end lost 3 bases, the J end lost 3 bases, and 15 bases lay between the germline ends. Germline values: CDR1 LNHDA, CDR2 SQIVND (reference sequence). CDR3 bases: TGTGCCAGTAGTATGGGACGAATAGATCCCAATCAGCCCCAGCATTTT. It yields the protein CASSMGRIDPNQPQHF.

This chain uses TRBV5-1 with TRBJ1-1; possible D gene TRBD1, 5 bases. CDR1 is SGHRS, CDR2 YFSETQ, per germline. The V gene lost 4 bases and the J gene lost 1 base, with 8 bases spanning the gap. This CDR3 has 13 residues. CDR3 loop: CASSVQGNTEAFF. The CDR3 DNA reads as TGCGCCAGCAGCGTGCAGGGGAACACTGAAGCTTTCTTT. Looking up the rest from reference TRBV5-1 and TRBJ1-1 gives the full variable domain: KAGVTQTPRYLIKTRGQQVTLSCSPISGHRSVSWYQQTPGQGLQFLFEYFSETQRNKGNFPGRFSGRQFSNSRSEMNVSTLELGDSALYLCASSVQGNTEAFFGQGTRLTVV.

The genes are TRBV27 and TRBJ1-4; D remains ambiguous. There are 16 residues in the CDR3. From germline, CDR1 is MNHEY and CDR2 SMNVEV (reference sequence). The V and J ends lost 3 bases and 2 bases respectively, with 13 bases between them. The CDR3 reads CASSLIQPWTNEKLFF. The CDR3 bases are TGTGCCAGCAGTTTGATACAGCCCTGGACTAATGAAAAACTGTTTTTT. Full variable domain (missing parts from reference TRBV27 and TRBJ1-4): EAQVTQNPRYLITVTGKKLTVTCSQNMNHEYMSWYRQDPGLGLRQIYYSMNVEVTDKGDVPEGYKVSRKEKRNFPLILESPSPNQTSLYFCASSLIQPWTNEKLFFGSGTQLSVL.

Only a few counts were recorded for this clone. The genes are TRBV19 and TRBJ2-7; 7 bases agree with TRBD1. The CDR3 has 13 amino acids. Germline CDR1 reads LNHDA; CDR2 reads SQIVND (reference sequence). With V trimmed by 6 bases and J by 3 bases, 5 bases remained unmatched. DNA of the CDR3: TGTGCCAGTAGCCCACAGGGGTTCTACGAGCAGTACTTC. Its translation: CASSPQGFYEQYF.

The gene calls are TRBV5-6 and TRBJ1-1; D is unresolved. V dropped 4 bases and J dropped 8 bases, with 18 bases sitting between them. Germline loops: CDR1 SGHDT, CDR2 YYEEEE. The CDR3 is 14 residues long. CDR3 protein: CASSGPGPSEEAFF. In DNA form, the CDR3 reads TGTGCCAGCAGCGGCCCCGGACCGTCAGAAGAAGCTTTCTTT.

V is TRBV9 and J is TRBJ1-3; D is undetermined. Trimming removed 0 bases from V and 2 bases from J, with 15 bases in between. CDR1 SGDLS and CDR2 YYNGEE come from the germline V gene. The CDR3 totals 17 residues. CDR3 region: CASSVGPRVGTGNTIYF. CDR3 in DNA: TGTGCCAGCAGCGTAGGGCCGCGGGTGGGGACTGGAAACACCATATATTTT.

Details on this clone: At the DNA level, this CDR3 is encoded by other sequences in the same sample as well. This chain uses TRBV19 with TRBJ1-1, with D possibly being TRBD1 (5 bases). V gave up 1 base and J gave up 0 bases, with 9 bases separating them. The germline V gene has CDR1 LNHDA and CDR2 SQIVND (reference sequence). There are 15 residues in the CDR3. The DNA for the CDR3 is TGTGCCAGTAGTATAGGGGGGACGGTGAACACTGAAGCTTTCTTT. This sequence encodes CASSIGGTVNTEAFF.

The chain has TRBV20-1 and TRBJ1-2, with no clear D. Germline V lookup: CDR1 DFQATT, CDR2 SNEGSKA (reference sequence). V shed 5 bases and J shed 8 bases, with 12 bases lying between them. CDR3 length equals 11 residues. CDR3 in DNA: TGCAGTGCTTCCGCAGGCCCGGGCTACACCTTC. As protein: CSASAGPGYTF.

V is TRBV5-1 and J is TRBJ2-7; the D gene is possibly TRBD1 (6 bases). This CDR3 has 14 residues. CDR1 SGHRS and CDR2 YFSETQ come from the germline V gene. Trimming shortened V by 0 bases and J by 2 bases, and 9 bases separated the two germline ends. The DNA of the CDR3 is TGCGCCAGCAGCTTGGTTCAGGGGACCTACGAGCAGTACGTC. Translated, it gives CASSLVQGTYEQYV.

V and J are TRBV11-2 and TRBJ2-3; D ambiguous. The germline CDR1 and CDR2 sequences are SGHAT and FQNNGV. Trimming took off 0 bases at V and 2 bases at J, with 12 bases between the two ends. This CDR3 spans 16 amino acids. The DNA for the CDR3 is TGTGCCAGCAGCTTAGATCCGGGCCCCATCACAGATACGCAGTATTTT. This sequence encodes CASSLDPGPITDTQYF.